The present T cell receptor (beta chain) was sequenced within a study of cytomegalovirus exposure and HLA in healthy donors. As for the study in general: In a later analysis, it was reported that the 110 or so validation repertoires had been produced on the same platform as the 550 to 850 repertoires belonging to the first cohort. Findings and caveats of the study: The authors enumerated some 170 TCR beta chains as linked to cytomegalovirus.

In germline, CDR1 is MNHEY, CDR2 SMNVEV (reference sequence). The CDR3 has 14 residues. Trimming at V came to 5 bases and at J to 6 bases, leaving 8 bases not matched to a gene. Sequenced by immunoSEQ multiplex PCR; TCRdb stores in-frame clones only, minus some. The table records about 350,000 clones, around 90% of them present only once. As for this clone: Its specificity is not known.

This rearrangement joins TRBV27 to TRBJ1-2, with 8 bases lining up with TRBD1. The clonotype originates from a woman younger than 45 in good health and CMV-seropositive. What was sequenced was PBMCs. The CDR3 reads CASSDQDREHGYTF. CDR3 coding DNA: TGTGCCAGCAGTGACCAGGACAGGGAACATGGCTACACCTTC.